Listed here are 14 T cell receptor beta chains from one sample, sequenced in a study of blood T cell repertoires in COVID-19. Method: immunoSEQ multiplex PCR; TCRdb's copy keeps in-frame clones and lacks some. The sample lists 35,000 to 45,000 clones, about 90% occurring once. Sequenced input: peripheral blood. The origin of the receptors is a man in his forties or fifties with active COVID-19.

This clone appeared a single time. This rearrangement joins TRBV9 to TRBJ2-2; 10 nucleotides agree with TRBD2. The CDR3 has 16 residues. V lost 0 bases to trimming and J lost 4 bases; unmatched junction nucleotides: 3. Germline V gene lookup returns CDR1 SGDLS and CDR2 YYNGEE. The CDR3 spells CASSVGVAGGTGELFF. The CDR3 region has the DNA TGTGCCAGCAGCGTAGGTGTAGCGGGAGGCACCGGGGAGCTGTTTTTT.

The chain recombines TRBV7-2 with TRBJ1-3; D remains ambiguous. Germline V lookup: CDR1 SGHTA, CDR2 FQGNSA. Trimming removed 5 bases at V and 5 bases at J, with 10 bases between. This CDR3 has 13 amino acids. The CDR3 nucleotides are TGTGCCAGCAGCCTTCCCGAGAGAAACACCATATATTTT. Translated, it gives CASSLPERNTIYF.

The chain links TRBV2 to TRBJ1-1, with D uncertain. The CDR3 is 14 residues long. Germline-derived CDR1 and CDR2 are SNHLY and FYNNEI. V lost 3 bases and J 0 bases, leaving 8 bases between the germline ends. The CDR3 DNA reads TGTGCCAGCAGTGAGGCCAGATTGAACACTGAAGCTTTCTTT. Amino acid sequence: CASSEARLNTEAFF.

J is TRBJ1-6 and V is TRBV28; 9 positions match TRBD1. From germline, CDR1 is MDHEN and CDR2 SYDVKM. The CDR3 has 17 residues. Losses at the gene ends were 3 bases for V and 8 bases for J; bases not matched to a gene: 11. The CDR3 nucleotides read TGTGCCAGCAGTTTTGGGAGACCGGGACAGGGTGATTCACCCCTCCACTTT. It translates to CASSFGRPGQGDSPLHF.

The V gene is TRBV6-5, the J gene TRBJ2-3, with 11 positions matching TRBD1. The CDR3 consists of 15 residues. The V gene end was trimmed by 7 bases and the J gene end by 5 bases; junction bases not matched to a gene: 8. Germline CDR1 reads MNHEY; CDR2 reads SVGAGI. As DNA, the CDR3 is TGTGCCAGCAATGGACAGGGGGCTAGAGGAGATACGCAGTATTTT. It codes for CASNGQGARGDTQYF.

About this clone itself: One end of the junction does not line up with germline, which may come from a read error. The chain joins TRBV19 to TRBJ1-4; TRBD1 matches at 8 bases. The length of the CDR3 is 15 residues. Germline CDR1 and CDR2: LNHDA and SQIVND (reference sequence). In DNA, the CDR3 is TGTGCCAGTAGCATAGGGGACAGGTTTAATGAAAAACTGTTTTTT. It translates to CASSIGDRFNEKLFF.

The genes are TRBV29-1 and TRBJ1-3, with D hard to call. The germline CDR1 and CDR2 sequences are SQVTM and ANQGSEA. V was cut by 6 bases and J by 0 bases, with 3 bases left in between. There are 11 residues in the CDR3. In nucleotides, the CDR3 is TGCAGCGTCCACTCTGGAAACACCATATATTTT. Translating gives CSVHSGNTIYF.

As DNA, the CDR3 is TGTGCCAGCAGCTTCTCTAGAGGCGGGGCAGATACGCAGTATTTT. Encoded protein: CASSFSRGGADTQYF. The chain joins TRBV7-9 to TRBJ2-3, with TRBD2 as a possible D gene (6 bases). Deletions cut 3 bases from V and 4 bases from J, with 14 bases between. The germline V gene encodes CDR1 SEHNR and CDR2 FQNEAQ (reference sequence). The CDR3 is made up of 15 amino acids.

The J gene is TRBJ2-1, the V gene TRBV6-2 or TRBV6-3; TRBD2 matches 9 bases. Germline-derived CDR1 and CDR2 are MNHEY and SVGEGT. The V gene end was trimmed by 2 bases and the J gene end by 10 bases; junction bases not matched to a gene: 9. The CDR3 contains 15 residues. The CDR3 DNA reads TGTGCCAGCAGTTACAGGCTAGCGGGAAGGGACGAGCAGTTCTTC. Its translation: CASSYRLAGRDEQFF.

The chain combines TRBV11-2 with TRBJ2-1; 11 bases are a match to TRBD2. The V gene end was trimmed by 0 bases and the J gene end by 10 bases; junction bases not matched to a gene: 17. Germline-derived CDR1 and CDR2 are SGHAT and FQNNGV. The CDR3 loop spans 19 amino acids. CDR3 DNA sequence: TGTGCCAGCAGCTTAGATCGGGGTAGCGGGAGGGGTTCACATCAAGAGCAGTTCTTC. Its protein product is CASSLDRGSGRGSHQEQFF.

The chain recombines TRBV2 with TRBJ2-1, with 7 bases matching TRBD1. Unmatched junction bases numbered 6, after V lost 3 bases and J lost 4 bases. The CDR3 length is 15 residues. Looked up from germline, CDR1 is SNHLY and CDR2 is FYNNEI. This chain's CDR3 is CASSDGPGGYNEQFF. In nucleotides, the CDR3 is TGTGCCAGCAGTGACGGCCCAGGGGGTTACAATGAGCAGTTCTTC.

The chain carries TRBV14 and TRBJ2-2; TRBD2 aligns across 7 bases. The germline gives CDR1 SGHDN, CDR2 FVKESK. With V trimmed by 4 bases and J by 5 bases, 7 bases remained unmatched. CDR3 length equals 15 residues. CDR3 nucleotide sequence: TGTGCCAGCAGCCGTACGGGAGGATGGACCGGGGAGCTGTTTTTT. Encoded protein: CASSRTGGWTGELFF.

The chain has TRBV7-9 and TRBJ1-1; D might be TRBD1 (6 bases). This CDR3 contains 14 residues. Trimming removed 2 bases from V and 7 bases from J, with 14 bases in between. Germline CDR1 and CDR2: SEHNR and FQNEAQ (reference sequence). CDR3 nucleotide sequence: TGTGCCAGCAGCTTATCTGGGAGGGGGAGTGAAGCTTTCTTT. It specifies CASSLSGRGSEAFF.

CDR3 residues: CASASGFSYNEQFF. CDR3 in DNA: TGTGCCAGCGCTAGCGGGTTTTCCTACAATGAGCAGTTCTTC. The gene calls are TRBV25-1 and TRBJ2-1; 8 bases align to TRBD2. CDR3 length: 14 residues. V lost 8 bases to trimming and J lost 1 base; unmatched junction nucleotides: 4. Germline CDR1 and CDR2: MGHDK and SYGVNS.